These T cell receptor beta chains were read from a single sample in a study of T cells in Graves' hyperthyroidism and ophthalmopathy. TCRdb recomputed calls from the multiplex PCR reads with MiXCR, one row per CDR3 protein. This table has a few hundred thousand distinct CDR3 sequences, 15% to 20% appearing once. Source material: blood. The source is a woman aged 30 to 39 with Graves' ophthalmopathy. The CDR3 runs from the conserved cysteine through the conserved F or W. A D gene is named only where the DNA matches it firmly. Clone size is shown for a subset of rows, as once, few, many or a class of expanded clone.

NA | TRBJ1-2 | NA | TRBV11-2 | CASSLGGRGDGYTF | TGTGCCAGCAGCTTAGGGGGACGGGGAGATGGCTACACCTTC
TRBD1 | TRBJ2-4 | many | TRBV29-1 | CSVTNRGPAKNIQYF | TGCAGCGTGACAAACAGGGGGCCGGCCAAAAACATTCAGTACTTC
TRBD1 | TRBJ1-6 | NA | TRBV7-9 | CASSSGTGSHSPLHF | TGTGCCAGCAGCTCCGGGACAGGGTCGCATTCACCCCTCCACTTT
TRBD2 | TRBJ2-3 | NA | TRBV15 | CATSRDAGAADTQYF | TGTGCCACCAGCAGAGACGCGGGAGCGGCAGATACGCAGTATTTT
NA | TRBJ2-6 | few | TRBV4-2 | CASSQDLGGDSLISGANVLTF | TGTGCCAGCAGCCAAGATTTGGGGGGGGACAGCCTTATCTCTGGGGCCAACGTCCTGACTTTC
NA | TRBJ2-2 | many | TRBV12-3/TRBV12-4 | CASSPGTVNTGELFF | TGTGCCAGCAGTCCCGGGACGGTGAACACCGGGGAGCTGTTTTTT
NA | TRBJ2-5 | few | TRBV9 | CASSVVPQETQYF | TGTGCCAGCAGCGTAGTCCCCCAAGAGACCCAGTACTTC
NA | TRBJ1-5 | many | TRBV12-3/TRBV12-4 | CASSFSSRDQPQHF | TGTGCCAGCAGTTTTAGCAGTCGAGATCAGCCCCAGCATTTT
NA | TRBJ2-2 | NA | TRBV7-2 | CASSLSSVHRASGELFF | TGTGCCAGCAGCTTATCCTCCGTTCATCGGGCTTCCGGGGAGCTGTTTTTT
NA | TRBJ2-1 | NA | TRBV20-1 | CSAREVATLSEQFF | TGCAGTGCTAGAGAAGTGGCTACGCTCAGTGAGCAGTTCTTC
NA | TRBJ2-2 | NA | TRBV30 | CAWSSLVTGELFF | TGTGCCTGGAGTTCTCTAGTCACCGGGGAGCTGTTTTTT
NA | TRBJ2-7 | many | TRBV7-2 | CASSLLGSGYEQYF | TGTGCCAGCAGCTTATTAGGGTCAGGCTACGAGCAGTACTTC
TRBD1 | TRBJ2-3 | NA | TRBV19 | CASGLTGGITDTQYF | TGTGCCAGTGGACTAACAGGGGGCATCACAGATACGCAGTATTTT
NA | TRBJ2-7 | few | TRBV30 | CAWSEGLEQYF | TGTGCCTGGAGTGAGGGTCTGGAGCAGTACTTC
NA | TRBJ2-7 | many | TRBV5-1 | CASSLDLNSYEQYF | TGCGCCAGCAGCTTGGACCTGAACTCCTACGAGCAGTACTTC
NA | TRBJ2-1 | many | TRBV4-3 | CASSRVGGTNEQFF | TGCGCCAGCAGCCGGGTGGGCGGTACCAATGAGCAGTTCTTC
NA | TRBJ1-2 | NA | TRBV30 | CAWSVGAGDYGYTF | TGTGCCTGGAGTGTTGGGGCAGGTGACTATGGCTACACCTTC
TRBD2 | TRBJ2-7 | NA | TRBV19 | CASSIAGLAGPAYEQYF | TGTGCCAGTAGTATAGCCGGACTAGCGGGACCTGCCTACGAGCAGTACTTC
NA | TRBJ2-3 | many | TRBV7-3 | CASSLGQRDTQYF | TGTGCCAGCAGCTTAGGACAACGAGATACGCAGTATTTT
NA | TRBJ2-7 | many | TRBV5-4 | CASSLGRDRDEQYF | TGTGCCAGCAGCTTGGGACGGGACCGGGACGAGCAGTACTTC
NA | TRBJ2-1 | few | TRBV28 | CAIRGGSSYNEQFF | TGTGCCATCCGAGGAGGGAGCTCCTACAATGAGCAGTTCTTC
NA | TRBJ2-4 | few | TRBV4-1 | CASSHSGGYGNIQYF | TGCGCCAGCAGCCATTCGGGGGGCTATGGAAACATTCAGTACTTC
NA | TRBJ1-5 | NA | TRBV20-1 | CSARDGGGTGNQPQHF | TGCAGTGCTAGAGATGGGGGGGGGACCGGCAATCAGCCCCAGCATTTT
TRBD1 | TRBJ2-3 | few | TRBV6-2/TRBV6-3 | CASSWWRQGEGTQYF | TGTGCCAGCAGTTGGTGGAGACAGGGGGAAGGGACGCAGTATTTT
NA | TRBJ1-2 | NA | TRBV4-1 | CASSQDKAALYGYTF | TGCGCCAGCAGCCAAGATAAGGCGGCCCTCTATGGCTACACCTTC
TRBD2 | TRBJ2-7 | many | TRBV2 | CASRLRLASSYEQYF | TGTGCCAGCAGACTTAGACTAGCGAGCTCCTACGAGCAGTACTTC
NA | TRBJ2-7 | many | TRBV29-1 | CSGKVGRNSYEQYF | TGCAGCGGCAAGGTGGGTAGGAACTCCTACGAGCAGTACTTC
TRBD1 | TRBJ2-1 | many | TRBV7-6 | CASSPGQGTYNEQFF | TGTGCCAGCAGCCCAGGACAGGGTACCTACAATGAGCAGTTCTTC
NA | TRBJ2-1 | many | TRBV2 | CATSADNEQFF | TGTGCCACCAGCGCTGACAATGAGCAGTTCTTC
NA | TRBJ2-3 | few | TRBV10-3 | CAISESGGITDTQYF | TGTGCCATCAGTGAGTCAGGGGGAATCACAGATACGCAGTATTTT
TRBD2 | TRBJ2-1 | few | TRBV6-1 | CASTDGLAVYNEQFF | TGTGCCAGCACCGACGGACTAGCGGTATACAATGAGCAGTTCTTC
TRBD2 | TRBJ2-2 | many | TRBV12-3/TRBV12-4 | CASSELGGSATGELFF | TGTGCCAGCAGTGAATTAGGCGGGAGTGCCACCGGGGAGCTGTTTTTT
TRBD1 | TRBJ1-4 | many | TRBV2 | CASRRDSNNEKLFF | TGTGCCAGCAGGCGGGACAGCAATAATGAAAAACTGTTTTTT
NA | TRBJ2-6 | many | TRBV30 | CAWSETGSGANVLTF | TGTGCCTGGAGTGAAACAGGGTCCGGGGCCAACGTCCTGACTTTC
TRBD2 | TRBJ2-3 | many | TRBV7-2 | CASSQVRTSGPGRQYF | TGTGCCAGCAGCCAGGTGCGGACTAGCGGGCCGGGGAGGCAGTATTTT
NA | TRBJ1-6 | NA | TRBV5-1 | CASSPRDVGRYSFYNSPLHF | TGCGCCAGCAGCCCCCGAGATGTGGGCAGATACTCTTTCTATAATTCACCCCTCCACTTT
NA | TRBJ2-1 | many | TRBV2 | CASSDQLRNEQFF | TGTGCCAGCAGTGACCAACTGCGTAATGAGCAGTTCTTC
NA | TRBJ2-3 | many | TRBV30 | CAWSAPSVTLTDTQYF | TGTGCCTGGAGTGCCCCTAGCGTAACCCTCACAGATACGCAGTATTTT
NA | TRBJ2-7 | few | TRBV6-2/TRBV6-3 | CASSQPKALFYEQYF | TGTGCCAGCAGCCAACCTAAAGCGCTTTTCTACGAGCAGTACTTC
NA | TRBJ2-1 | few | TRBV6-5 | CASSYGTLFSYNEQFF | TGTGCCAGCAGTTACGGCACATTGTTCTCCTACAATGAGCAGTTCTTC
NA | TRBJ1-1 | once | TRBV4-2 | CASSQRHRQTNMNTEAFF | TGTGCCAGCAGCCAACGTCACAGGCAAACTAATATGAACACTGAAGCTTTCTTT
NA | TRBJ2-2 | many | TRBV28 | CASSLWAVTNTGELFF | TGTGCCAGCAGTTTATGGGCGGTGACGAACACCGGGGAGCTGTTTTTT
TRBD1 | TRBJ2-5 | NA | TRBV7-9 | CASSSLRGQDGGETQYF | TGTGCCAGCAGCTCTCTAAGAGGACAGGATGGCGGGGAGACCCAGTACTTC
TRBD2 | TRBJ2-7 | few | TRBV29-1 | CSVEVRLAGAYEQYF | TGCAGCGTTGAAGTCCGGCTAGCGGGAGCCTACGAGCAGTACTTC
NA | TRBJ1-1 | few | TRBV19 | CASSIDFPSMGGGTEAFF | TGTGCCAGTAGTATAGATTTCCCCTCTATGGGGGGCGGGACTGAAGCTTTCTTT
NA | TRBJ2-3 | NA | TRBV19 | CASTAEFTDTQYF | TGTGCCAGTACAGCGGAGTTCACAGATACGCAGTATTTT
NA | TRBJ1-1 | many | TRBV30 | CAWRVNTEAFF | TGTGCCTGGAGAGTGAACACTGAAGCTTTCTTT
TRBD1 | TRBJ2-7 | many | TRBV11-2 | CASSLEGQVTYEQYF | TGTGCCAGCAGCTTAGAGGGACAGGTTACCTACGAGCAGTACTTC
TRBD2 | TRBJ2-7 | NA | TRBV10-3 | CAIKGLAESYEQYF | TGTGCCATCAAGGGACTAGCGGAATCCTACGAGCAGTACTTC
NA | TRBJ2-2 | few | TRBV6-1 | CASSQKEGPSRYTGELFF | TGTGCCAGCAGCCAAAAAGAGGGGCCCTCTAGGTACACCGGGGAGCTGTTTTTT
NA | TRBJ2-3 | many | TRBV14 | CASSQDAAGTTSDTQYF | TGTGCCAGCAGCCAAGATGCAGCGGGCACAACCTCAGATACGCAGTATTTT
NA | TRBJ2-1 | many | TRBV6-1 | CASRGGGRHNEQFF | TGTGCCAGCAGGGGGGGGGGGCGGCACAATGAGCAGTTCTTC
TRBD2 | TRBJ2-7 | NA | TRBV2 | CASSGGGNSYEQYF | TGTGCCAGCAGCGGGGGGGGAAACTCCTACGAGCAGTACTTC
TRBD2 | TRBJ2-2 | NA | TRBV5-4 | CATAAGGWSTGELFF | TGTGCTACAGCAGCGGGGGGATGGAGTACCGGGGAGCTGTTTTTT
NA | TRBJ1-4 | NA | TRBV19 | CASSINKEKLFF | TGTGCCAGTAGTATCAACAAGGAAAAACTGTTTTTT
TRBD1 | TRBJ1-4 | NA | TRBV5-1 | CASSSGHGTANEKLFF | TGCGCCAGCAGCTCGGGGCACGGGACAGCTAATGAAAAACTGTTTTTT
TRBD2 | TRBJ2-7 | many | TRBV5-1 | CASSLGSGSVYEQYF | TGCGCCAGCAGCTTAGGGAGCGGGAGTGTCTACGAGCAGTACTTC